This note documents a single T cell receptor beta chain sequence. What it recognizes is unknown. The record originates from a study of Tregs in tolerant kidney transplant recipients. Overall study results and limits: Activated donor B cell expansion appeared to reveal the most relevant donor-specific TCRbeta repertoire.

J was trimmed by 4 bases and V by 4 bases; bases with no gene match: 9. Germline V gene sequence: CDR1 SGHNT, CDR2 YYREEE (reference sequence). This CDR3 region has 16 residues. Measured with immunoSEQ multiplex PCR; TCRdb has only the in-frame clones, and not every one. The sample lists about 240,000 clones; roughly 80% were seen once. The specimen was CD4+ T cells from blood. The sequence was collected from a human donor in good health. The V and J genes are TRBV5-4 and TRBJ2-2; 8 nucleotides align to TRBD1. The CDR3: CASSQGQDKGTGELFF. CDR3 in DNA: TGTGCCAGCAGCCAGGGACAGGATAAGGGCACCGGGGAGCTGTTTTTT.